The present T cell receptor (beta chain) was sequenced within a study of T cell responses to AZD1222 COVID-19 vaccine. General study findings and limits: Spike-specific TCRs gained breadth and depth after people received two AZD1222 doses. Dominant at 160-218 and 743-854, vaccine-associated CD4 TCRs also spanned spike.

Generated by immunoSEQ multiplex PCR, the TCRdb table keeps only in-frame clones and is missing some. The table lists some 140,000 clones, 70% to 90% of them singletons. Per the germline V gene, CDR1 is SGHRS and CDR2 is YFSETQ. The length of the CDR3 is 15 residues. The V end lost 3 bases, the J end lost 6 bases, and 18 bases lay between the germline ends. This clone was picked up one time. The antigen is unknown. The sample was peripheral blood, taken on day 0 of MenACWY control vaccination. The origin of this receptor is an adult in good health. This chain links TRBV5-1 with TRBJ1-1; TRBD1 is a possible D gene (6 bases). The CDR3 DNA reads TGCGCCAGCAGCTCCCTTGGACAGTCGTCGGCTGAAGCTTTCTTT. Its protein product is CASSSLGQSSAEAFF.